The 5 T cell receptor beta chains given below trace back to one sample, sequenced in a study of identifying expanded T cells in peripheral blood (dated by TCRdb to between 2017 and 2020). The receptor library was made with the immunoSEQ multiplex PCR assay. TCRdb mirrors the immuneACCESS table, restricted to in-frame sequences. Some clones are absent from its copies; in checked studies, under half trace to an unresolved V gene, and the reason for the others is unknown. This sample is represented by about 100,000 clones; roughly 87% of them were singletons. Clones ranked in the top ten supply about a sixth of the sample. Sample: blood. Source of these receptors: a person aged 18 to 75 in good health.

CDR3 sequence: CASSARPGTVNTEAFF. The DNA for the CDR3 is TGTGCCAGTAGTGCCCGGCCCGGGACAGTGAACACTGAAGCTTTCTTT. V gene TRBV19 combines with J gene TRBJ1-1; 7 bases fit TRBD1. V lost 5 bases, J lost 0 bases, and 9 bases stayed unmatched. The CDR3 length is 16 residues. Germline V gene sequence: CDR1 LNHDA, CDR2 SQIVND (reference sequence).

Points on this clone: The junction differs from germline at one of its ends, possibly a read error. The rearrangement joins TRBV19 to TRBJ1-1; D gene unclear. Germline assignment: CDR1 LNHDA and CDR2 SQIVND (reference sequence). The CDR3 is 13 residues long. CDR3 loop: CASSIGGNTEAFF. CDR3 sequence (DNA): TGTGCCAGTAGCATAGGAGGGAACACTGAAGCTTTCTTT.

The V gene is TRBV11-2, the J gene TRBJ1-1; D might be TRBD1 (6 bases). V dropped 1 base and J dropped 6 bases, with 15 bases sitting between them. From germline, CDR1 is SGHAT and CDR2 FQNNGV. The CDR3 consists of 15 residues. The CDR3 spells CASSLGRGGLAEAFF. For the CDR3, the DNA is TGTGCCAGCAGCTTAGGGAGGGGGGGTTTAGCTGAAGCTTTCTTT.

The chain links TRBV6-5 to TRBJ2-7; perhaps TRBD2 as D (5 bases). The germline V gene has CDR1 MNHEY and CDR2 SVGAGI. V was shortened by 8 bases and J by 0 bases, with 8 bases between the two germline ends. The CDR3 spans 12 residues. CDR3 amino acids: CASSGGSYEQYF. In nucleotides, the CDR3 is TGTGCCAGCTCCGGAGGCTCCTACGAGCAGTACTTC.

This clone was detected a few times. The rearrangement links TRBV14 to TRBJ1-2, with D maybe TRBD1 (5 bases). CDR1 and CDR2 (germline): SGHDN, FVKESK. V was trimmed by 4 bases and J by 5 bases, leaving 14 bases between them. There are 14 residues in the CDR3. This CDR3 is CASSRGGAGYGYTF. CDR3 DNA: TGTGCCAGCAGCCGGGGCGGGGCCGGGTATGGCTACACCTTC.